Included here is one TCR beta chain sequence, with context. Its antigen remains unknown. The data were obtained in a study of T-cell memory formation after mild COVID-19. From the 5' RACE reads, TCRdb called clonotypes with MiXCR, one entry per CDR3 protein. The sample holds 260,000 or so distinct CDR3 sequences, roughly 17% seen once. The ends were cut back, 5 bases at V and 11 bases at J, with 15 bases in the middle. The length of the CDR3 is 12 residues. Germline V gene sequence: CDR1 SEHNR, CDR2 FQNEAQ (reference sequence). Study conclusions and caveats: There was no confirmation that second-wave clones peaking on day 37 were SARS-CoV-2 specific.

Source material: PBMCs or a T cell subset sorted from them (not recorded which). This clonotype originated in a man aged 18 to 30 who had mild COVID-19 (a few samples of this study predate the infection). Cell type and time point are not known. The J gene is TRBJ1-1, the V gene TRBV7-9, with D unresolved. As DNA, the CDR3 is TGTGCCAGCAGCCCAGCACAGATTCCGGCTTTCTTT. Residues: CASSPAQIPAFF.